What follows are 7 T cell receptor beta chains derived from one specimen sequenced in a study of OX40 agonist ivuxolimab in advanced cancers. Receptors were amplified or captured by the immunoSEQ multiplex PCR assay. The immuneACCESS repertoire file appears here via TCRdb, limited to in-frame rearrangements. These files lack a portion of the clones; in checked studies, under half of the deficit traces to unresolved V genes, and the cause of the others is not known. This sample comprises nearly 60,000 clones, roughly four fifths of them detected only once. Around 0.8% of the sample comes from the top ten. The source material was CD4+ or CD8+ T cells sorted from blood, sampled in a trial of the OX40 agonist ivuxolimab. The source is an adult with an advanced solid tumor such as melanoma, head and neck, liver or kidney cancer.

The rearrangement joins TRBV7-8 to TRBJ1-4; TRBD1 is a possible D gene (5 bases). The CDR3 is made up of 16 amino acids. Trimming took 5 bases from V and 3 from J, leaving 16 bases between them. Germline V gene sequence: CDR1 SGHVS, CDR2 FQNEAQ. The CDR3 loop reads CASSRFDSYPNEKLFF. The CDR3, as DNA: TGTGCCAGCAGCCGATTCGACAGTTACCCTAATGAAAAACTGTTTTTT.

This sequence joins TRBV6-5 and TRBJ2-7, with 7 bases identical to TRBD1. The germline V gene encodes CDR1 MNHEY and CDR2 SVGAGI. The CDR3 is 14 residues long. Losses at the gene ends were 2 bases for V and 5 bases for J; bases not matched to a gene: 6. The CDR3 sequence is CASSYDRVGHEQYF. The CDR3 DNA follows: TGTGCCAGCAGTTACGACAGGGTGGGCCACGAGCAGTACTTC.

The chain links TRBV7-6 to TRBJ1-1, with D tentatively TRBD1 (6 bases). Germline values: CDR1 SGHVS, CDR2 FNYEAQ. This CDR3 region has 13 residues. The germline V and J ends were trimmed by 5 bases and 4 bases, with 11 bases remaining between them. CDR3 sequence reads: CASSREGGTEAFF. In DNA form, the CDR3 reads TGTGCCAGCAGCCGGGAGGGGGGCACTGAAGCTTTCTTT.

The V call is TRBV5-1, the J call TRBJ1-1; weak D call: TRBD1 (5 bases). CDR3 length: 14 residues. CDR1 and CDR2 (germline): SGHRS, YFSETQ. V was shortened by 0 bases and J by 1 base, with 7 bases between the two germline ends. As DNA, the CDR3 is TGCGCCAGCAGCTTGGGACAGTCGAACACTGAAGCTTTCTTT. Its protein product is CASSLGQSNTEAFF.

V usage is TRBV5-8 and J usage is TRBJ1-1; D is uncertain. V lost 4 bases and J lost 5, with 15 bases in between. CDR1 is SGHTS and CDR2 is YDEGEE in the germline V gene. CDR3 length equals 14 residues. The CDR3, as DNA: TGTGCCAGCAGCCCGCCACTACGATGGACTGAAGCTTTCTTT. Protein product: CASSPPLRWTEAFF. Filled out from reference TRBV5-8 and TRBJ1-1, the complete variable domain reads EAGVTQSPTHLIKTRGQQATLRCSPISGHTSVYWYQQALGLGLQFLLWYDEGEERNRGNFPPRFSGRQFPNYSSELNVNALELEDSALYLCASSPPLRWTEAFFGQGTRLTVV.

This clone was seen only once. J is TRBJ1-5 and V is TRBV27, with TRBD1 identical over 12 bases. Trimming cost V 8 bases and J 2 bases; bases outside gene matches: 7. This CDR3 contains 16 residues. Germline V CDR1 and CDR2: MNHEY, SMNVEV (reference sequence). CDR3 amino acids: CASRGTGGVRNQPQHF. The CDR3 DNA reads TGTGCCAGCCGGGGGACAGGGGGCGTTCGCAATCAGCCCCAGCATTTT.

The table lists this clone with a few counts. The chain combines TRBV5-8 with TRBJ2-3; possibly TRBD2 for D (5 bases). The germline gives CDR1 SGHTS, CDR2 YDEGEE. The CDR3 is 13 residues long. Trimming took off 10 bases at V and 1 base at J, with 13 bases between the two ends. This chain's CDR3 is CAGRPRGTDTQYF. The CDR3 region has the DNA TGTGCCGGGAGACCTAGGGGCACAGATACGCAGTATTTT.